Presented here are 7 T cell receptor beta chains from one specimen sequenced in a study of cytomegalovirus exposure and HLA in healthy donors. Use of 60 Vbeta and 13 Jbeta primers characterized the PCR. Clones were sequenced by immunoSEQ multiplex PCR, and TCRdb holds only the in-frame ones, with some missing. The top ten hold around 3% of the sample, which has over 75,000 clones, about 79% seen once. Sequencing used PBMCs. These receptors all stem from a male donor in good health and CMV-seropositive.

This clone was found once. The chain is built from TRBV19 and TRBJ1-6; 10 positions agree with TRBD1. Germline V gene sequence: CDR1 LNHDA, CDR2 SQIVND (reference sequence). V gave up 6 bases and J gave up 6 bases; unmatched junction bases: 5. There are 15 residues in the CDR3. DNA for the CDR3: TGTGCCAGTAGGGGGACAGGGGTTTTTAATTCACCCCTCCACTTT. As protein: CASRGTGVFNSPLHF.

CDR3 DNA: TGTGCCAGCAGCGCAGGGTCGCTCTCTGGAAACACCATATATTTT. Its translation is CASSAGSLSGNTIYF. The V gene is TRBV6-6, the J gene TRBJ1-3; possible D gene TRBD1, 5 bases. V lost 6 bases and J 0 bases, leaving 12 bases between the germline ends. Per the germline V gene, CDR1 is MNHNY and CDR2 is SVGAGI (reference sequence). CDR3 length: 15 residues.

This clone has just a few counts. The rearrangement joins TRBV6-5 to TRBJ2-7; 7 nucleotides match TRBD1. Germline values: CDR1 MNHEY, CDR2 SVGAGI. V trimming: 0 bases; J trimming: 2 bases; junction bases outside the gene matches: 4. The length of the CDR3 is 15 residues. The CDR3 is CASSYSTGTPYEQYF. CDR3 in DNA: TGTGCCAGCAGTTACTCGACAGGGACCCCCTACGAGCAGTACTTC.

The chain links TRBV4-1 to TRBJ1-6; 8 bases align to TRBD1. This CDR3 is 17 amino acids long. Germline values: CDR1 MGHRA, CDR2 YSYEKL. J gave up 13 bases and V 0 bases, and 14 bases lay outside the gene matches. The CDR3: CASSQERAGGLLRPLHF. The CDR3 bases are TGCGCCAGCAGCCAAGAGCGGGCAGGGGGCCTCCTACGTCCCCTCCACTTT.

The chain recombines TRBV5-1 with TRBJ1-1; TRBD1 agrees at 10 bases. CDR1 SGHRS and CDR2 YFSETQ come from the germline V gene. V was pared by 3 bases and J by 0 bases, with 2 bases of the junction left unmatched. The CDR3 covers 15 residues. CDR3 protein: CASSWGQGMNTEAFF. The CDR3 DNA sequence: TGCGCCAGCAGCTGGGGACAGGGGATGAACACTGAAGCTTTCTTT.

The chain combines TRBV23-1 with TRBJ2-7; D unresolved. TRBV23-1 carries the ORF label, with uncertain function. CDR3 length equals 12 residues. Trimming removed 4 bases from V and 6 bases from J, with 10 bases in between. CDR3: CASSPPWAEQYF. The CDR3 nucleotides are TGCGCCAGCAGTCCCCCATGGGCCGAGCAGTACTTC.

This rearrangement joins TRBV2 to TRBJ2-4; 7 bases fit TRBD1. The junction had 8 bases not matched to a gene; V was cut back by 4 bases and J by 5 bases. This CDR3 is 15 amino acids long. In germline, CDR1 is SNHLY, CDR2 FYNNEI. The CDR3 sequence: CASSGDRVRENIQYF. The CDR3 DNA reads as TGTGCCAGCAGTGGAGACAGGGTCAGGGAAAACATTCAGTACTTC.